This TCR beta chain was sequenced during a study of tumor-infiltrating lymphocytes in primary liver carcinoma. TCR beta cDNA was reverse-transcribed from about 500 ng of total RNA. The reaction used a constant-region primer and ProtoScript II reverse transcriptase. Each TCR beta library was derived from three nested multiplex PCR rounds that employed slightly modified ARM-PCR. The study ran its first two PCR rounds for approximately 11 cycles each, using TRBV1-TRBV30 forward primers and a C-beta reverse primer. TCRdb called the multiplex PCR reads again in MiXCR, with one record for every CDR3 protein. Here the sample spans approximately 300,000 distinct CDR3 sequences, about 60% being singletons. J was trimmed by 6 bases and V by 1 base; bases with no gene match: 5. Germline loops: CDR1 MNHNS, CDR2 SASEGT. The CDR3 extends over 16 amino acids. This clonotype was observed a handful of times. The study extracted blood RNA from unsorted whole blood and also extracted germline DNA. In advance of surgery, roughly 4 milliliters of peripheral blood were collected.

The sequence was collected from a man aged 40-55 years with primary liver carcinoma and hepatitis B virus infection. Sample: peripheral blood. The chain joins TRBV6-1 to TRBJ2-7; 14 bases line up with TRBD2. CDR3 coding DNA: TGTGCCAGCAGTGAAGGAAGACTAGCGGGAGGGGGCGAGCAGTACTTC. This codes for CASSEGRLAGGGEQYF.